The T cell receptor (beta chain) under discussion was sequenced for a study of cytomegalovirus exposure and HLA in healthy donors (dated by TCRdb to 2016 to 2017). Regarding the complete study: An earlier analysis of approximately 640 of the donors reported 276 Gb of sequence data and more than 90 million unique TCR beta sequences from some 180 million T cells. Typing coverage differed by locus: A, B, C, DRB1 and DQB1 were typed in roughly 620-630 donors, DQA1 in about 550, DPA1 in 600 to 610, and DPB1 in 472. Along with the roughly 700-subject first cohort, a separate validation cohort of over 90 different subjects was used. To decide whether each TCR beta V gene segment behaved as functional or pseudogenic, an earlier analysis of several hundred of the donors relied on high-throughput TCR beta sequencing. Roughly 300 gigabases of sequencing data and approximately 85 million unique TCR sequences were included in an early release covering roughly 600 HLA-typed donors. HLA typing included class I and class II loci at four-digit resolution. High-throughput TCR immunosequencing, statistical association of individual TCRs with disease status, and machine learning were combined to predict cytomegalovirus infection status. In a later analysis, previously published TCR beta repertoires from 666 donors were re-analyzed and high-resolution HLA genotyping was added so that TCR occurrence patterns could be studied. Every repertoire in the discovery cohort had been generated on one and the same sequencing platform. Donor age, sex, ethnicity and CMV serostatus were compiled alongside the repertoire data. About five DR-DQ haplotypes were treated as single units for association and clustering because of strong linkage in the cohort. Rather than using new phenotypic data, the later analysis identified candidate immune exposures from TCR beta sequences and from how often those sequences occurred across donors. Of the roughly 420 genotyped donors, 81% were placed in the genetic ancestry cluster associated with self-reported Caucasian donors. The study aimed to test whether cataloging public T cell receptors could reveal signatures of past pathogen exposure. Among roughly 370 genotyped donors of the cohort, an average of about 240,000 unique TCR beta nucleotide sequences were sequenced per donor, approximately 20% of them non-productive. In a later genetic analysis, genome-wide SNP genotypes for about 65% of the roughly 670 donors were used, and that subset was treated as a discovery cohort. The T cell repertoires of 550 to 850 subjects were profiled by immunosequencing and related to cytomegalovirus serostatus.

CDR1 and CDR2, looked up from the germline V gene (reference sequence), are SGHKS and YYEKEE. Including the terminal cysteine and phenylalanine, the CDR3 comprises 18 residues. Kept here is only the CDR3 DNA, which spans 54 bases and is read in frame from base 1. V loses 7 bases at its end and J loses 3 bases; junction bases beyond the gene matches: 17. The library relied on the immunoSEQ multiplex PCR assay. The multiplex PCR relied on a mix of 60 forward primers for TCR Vbeta segments and 13 reverse primers for TCR Jbeta segments. Amplification of the CDR3 region of rearranged TCR beta genes was performed with a multiplex PCR assay on genomic DNA. On the Illumina HiSeq System, the amplified TCR beta libraries were sequenced as 87-base-pair reads. The paper's processing steps were these. Across the roughly 640 repertoires, a later analysis counted 60 million to 90 million unique TCR beta chains, some 11 million of which were shared by at least two donors. Raw reads were error-corrected and collapsed into unique sequences with a nearest-neighbor algorithm that merged closely related sequences to remove PCR and sequencing errors. CDR3 sequences were aligned to IMGT reference sequences to assign V, D and J gene segments. For a sequence to be retained, a match of at least six nucleotides was required to both a V gene segment and a J gene segment. A rearrangement was called productive if the CDR3 had no stop codons and remained in frame with V and J, and every other rearrangement was called non-productive. CDR3 was defined according to IMGT convention as the region running from the second conserved V-encoded cysteine to the conserved J-encoded phenylalanine. The earlier analysis of about 640 of the donors excluded any sequence lacking an unambiguous match to a single V gene segment. An earlier analysis of approximately 590 of the donors called V segments functional above 56.7% productive rearrangements and segregating when the between-donor standard deviation exceeded 5%. To diagnose cytomegalovirus status from the catalog of TCR beta chain sequences, a statistical classification framework was built. In a later analysis, V and J genes were assigned by comparing TCR nucleotide sequences against IMGT/GENE-DB human TR gene sequences. A later analysis assigned CDR3 sequences and most-parsimonious VDJ recombination scenarios with the TCRdist pipeline. In a later analysis, each TCR beta chain was defined by its CDR3 amino acid sequence together with its V-gene family, and reads without a unique V-gene family were excluded. In a later analysis, 500 to 700 highly shared, low-generation-probability nucleotide sequences were removed to address suspected cross-contamination and a sequencing artifact. In a later analysis, a clonal expansion index was calculated for each public chain from normalized within-repertoire ranks of inferred template counts. In a later analysis, generation probabilities were computed with a VDJ recombination model fitted to out-of-frame rearrangements, and the resulting probabilities were checked against IGoR. In a later analysis, hypergeometric tests were used to score TCR-TCR, TCR-HLA and TCR-CMV co-occurrence, with a repertoire-size bias correction applied to TCR pairs. To estimate false discovery rates, a later analysis permuted the HLA or CMV assignments 20 times. In a later analysis, co-occurring TCRs were grouped using DBSCAN, with TCRdist sequence similarity added in when clustering inside HLA-allele-positive subsets. Co-occurrence clustering excluded repertoires with fewer than 30,000 or more than 120,000 public chains, plus five with anomalous nucleotide sharing. TCRdb's version of the immuneACCESS table is confined to in-frame rearrangements and falls short of the full clone set. An unresolved V gene accounts for under half of the shortfall where checked; the remainder is of unknown origin. V, J and clone size derive from that table, while D and trimming were established from the DNA sequence. Present in this sample are 150,000 to 200,000 clones, roughly 70% of which were seen just once. The top ten clones comprise roughly 1.6% of the sample.

The cohort consisted of 666 healthy bone marrow donors. At the time of sampling, all cohort members were nominally healthy, though unrecorded immune exposures were likely present. The donor tested CMV seronegative, placing the donor among the 300 to 450 seronegative members of the cohort. Each donor provided a peripheral blood sample, and peripheral blood mononuclear cells were used for TCR beta sequencing. The Qiagen DNeasy Blood Extraction Kit was used to extract genomic DNA from the blood cell samples. Study-wide conclusions, independent of this receptor: The earlier analysis of approximately 590 of the donors excluded roughly 17 rarely observed V segments, including chromosome 9 orphons, because counts were too low. The study listed around 160 TCR beta chains as associated with cytomegalovirus. A further reported finding was that TCR beta sequences accurately predicted the HLA-A and HLA-B alleles for most subjects in the first cohort. V-gene and J-gene trimming of TCR beta chains was associated with a missense DCLRE1C variant in a later genetic analysis, and the association was replicated in an independent cohort. Specific HLA alleles were associated with over 15,000 TCR beta sequences at a false discovery rate of 0.05 in a later analysis. The authors suggested that the approach could potentially be generalized to other disease states and immunological phenotypes. A later analysis found that HLA-associated TCR beta chains were more clonally expanded and had lower generation probabilities than equally common non-associated chains. Cytomegalovirus status was reported to be diagnosed by the classifier with high specificity and sensitivity in both the original and validation cohorts. A few of the identified cytomegalovirus-associated TCR beta chains were confirmed in vitro to be specific for cytomegalovirus antigens. Because some donors lacked HLA typing at each locus, the association tests relied only on the typed subset. Most TCR sequences were seen in very few donors, while some public TCRs were found in many individuals. The 87-base-pair reads could not distinguish some IMGT-functional V segments, including TRBV6-2 and TRBV6-3, so those segments were excluded. Linkage disequilibrium might explain the correlated functional status among segregating V segments, but an unknown experimental factor could not be excluded. Assigning TCR associations to individual alleles was difficult when HLA alleles, especially DR and DQ, strongly co-occurred. In a later analysis, the rate of TCR association differed among HLA loci, with DRB1 alleles having the most associated TCRs and HLA-C alleles having the fewest. In an earlier analysis of approximately 590 of the donors, most TCR beta V segments appeared in productive rearrangements about 87% or about 30% of the time, broadly matching IMGT annotations. A later analysis reported that several top co-occurrence clusters appeared linked to parvovirus B19, influenza, CMV and Epstein-Barr virus. Sequencing depth was assumed to be roughly uniform across donors in the presence/absence analyses, though that assumption may not hold. The sequencing pipeline was judged likely to have produced a cluster of highly shared sequence variants as a technical artifact. This cohort had only TCR beta chains sequenced, and the lack of alpha or paired-chain data limited which features could be detected. The only immune exposure information available for the cohort was CMV serostatus. In a later genetic analysis, fewer N-insertions in productive TCRs were reported among donors in an Asian-associated ancestry cluster than the roughly 640-donor mean. According to a later analysis, most CMV-associated TCR beta chains appeared to be HLA-restricted, and the HLA associations seemed to be driven largely by CMV exposure.

As concerns this clone: Its recognized antigen is unknown. Nothing much larger sits one base from this clone, and base qualities are not available.

The chain was built from TRBV5-5 and TRBJ2-2, with 8 middle bases fitting TRBD2. Sequencing input: PBMCs. The receptor comes from a girl under 18 in good health and CMV-seronegative. This receptor carries the CDR3 CASDRGVRGGRDTGELFF. The DNA sequence is as follows: TGTGCCAGCGATCGGGGGGTTCGGGGGGGCCGAGACACCGGGGAGCTGTTTTTT.